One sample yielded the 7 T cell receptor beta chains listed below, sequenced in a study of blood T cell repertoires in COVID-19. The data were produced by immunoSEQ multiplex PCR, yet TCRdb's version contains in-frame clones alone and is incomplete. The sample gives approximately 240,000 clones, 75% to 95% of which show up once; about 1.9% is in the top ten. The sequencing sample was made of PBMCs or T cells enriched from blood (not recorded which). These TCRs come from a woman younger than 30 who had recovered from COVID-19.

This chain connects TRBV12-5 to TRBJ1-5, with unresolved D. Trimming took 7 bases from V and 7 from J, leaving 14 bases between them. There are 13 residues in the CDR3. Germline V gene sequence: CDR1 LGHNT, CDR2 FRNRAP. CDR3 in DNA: TGTGCTAGTGCCGGAGGACGGGGACAGCCCCAGCATTTT. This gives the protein CASAGGRGQPQHF.

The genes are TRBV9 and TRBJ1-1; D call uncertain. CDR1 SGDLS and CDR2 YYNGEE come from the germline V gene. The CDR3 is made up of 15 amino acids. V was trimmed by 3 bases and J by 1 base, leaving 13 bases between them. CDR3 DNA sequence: TGTGCCAGCAGCGAAGGTCCCGGGAGGAACACTGAAGCTTTCTTT. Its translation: CASSEGPGRNTEAFF.

Here the CDR3 reads CASSQETGSGNTIYF. The CDR3 region has the DNA TGCGCCAGCAGCCAAGAGACAGGGTCAGGAAACACCATATATTTT. The V and J genes are TRBV4-3 and TRBJ1-3; TRBD1 aligns across 7 bases. Germline assignment: CDR1 LGHNA and CDR2 YSLEER. J was trimmed by 4 bases and V by 0 bases; bases with no gene match: 3. The CDR3 spans 15 residues.

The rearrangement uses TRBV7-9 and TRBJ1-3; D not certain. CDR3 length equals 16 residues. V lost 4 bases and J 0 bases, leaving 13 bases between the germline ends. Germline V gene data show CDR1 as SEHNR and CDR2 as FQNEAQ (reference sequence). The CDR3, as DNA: TGTGCCAGCAGCTCCCCCCCAGGTACCTCTGGAAACACCATATATTTT. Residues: CASSSPPGTSGNTIYF.

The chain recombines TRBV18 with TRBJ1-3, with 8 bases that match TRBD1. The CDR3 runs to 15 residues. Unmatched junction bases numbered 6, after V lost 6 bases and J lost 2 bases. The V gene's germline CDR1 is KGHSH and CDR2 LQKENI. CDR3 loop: CASSKGQVTGNTIYF. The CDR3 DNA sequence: TGTGCCAGCTCGAAGGGACAGGTTACTGGAAACACCATATATTTT.

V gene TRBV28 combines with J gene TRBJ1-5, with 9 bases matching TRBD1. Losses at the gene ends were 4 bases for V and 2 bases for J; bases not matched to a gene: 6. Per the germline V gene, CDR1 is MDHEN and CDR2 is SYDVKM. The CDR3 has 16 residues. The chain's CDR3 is CASSWGTGRGNQPQHF. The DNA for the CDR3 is TGTGCCAGCAGTTGGGGGACAGGGAGGGGCAATCAGCCCCAGCATTTT. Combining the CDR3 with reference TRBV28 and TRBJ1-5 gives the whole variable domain DVKVTQSSRYLVKRTGEKVFLECVQDMDHENMFWYRQDPGLGLRLIYFSYDVKMKEKGDIPEGYSVSREKKERFSLILESASTNQTSMYLCASSWGTGRGNQPQHFGDGTRLSIL.

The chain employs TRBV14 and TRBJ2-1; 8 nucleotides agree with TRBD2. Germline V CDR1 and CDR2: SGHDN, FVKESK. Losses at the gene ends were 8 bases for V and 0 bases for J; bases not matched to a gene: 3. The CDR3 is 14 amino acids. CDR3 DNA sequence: TGTGCCAGCCACCGGGGGGGCTCCTACAATGAGCAGTTCTTC. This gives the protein CASHRGGSYNEQFF. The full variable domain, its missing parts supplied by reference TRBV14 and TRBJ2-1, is EAGVTQFPSHSVIEKGQTVTLRCDPISGHDNLYWYRRVMGKEIKFLLHFVKESKQDESGMPNNRFLAERTGGTYSTLKVQPAELEDSGVYFCASHRGGSYNEQFFGPGTRLTVL.